These T cell receptor beta chains were read from a single sample in a study of cytomegalovirus exposure and HLA in healthy donors. TCRdb keeps only in-frame clones here, not all; method: immunoSEQ multiplex PCR. The profile shows about 180,000 clones, 84% of them singletons. Sequenced material: PBMCs. These receptors all come from a girl aged 2-10 years in good health and CMV-seropositive. Each CDR3 is given with its conserved first and last residue. A D gene is named only where the DNA matches it firmly. Not all rows give a size; the values are once, few, many and, for expanded clones, a class.

size,V,J,D,DNA,CDR3
NA,TRBV14,TRBJ2-1,TRBD2,TGTGCCAGCAGCCGAGGACTAGCGGTCTACAATGAGCAGTTCTTC,CASSRGLAVYNEQFF
NA,TRBV15,TRBJ2-7,TRBD2,TGTGCCACCGGGACTAGCGGGGTTTACGAGCAGTACTTC,CATGTSGVYEQYF
NA,TRBV11-3,TRBJ2-7,TRBD2,TGTGCCAGCAGCTTGGCGGTAGCGGGATACTACGAGCAGTACTTC,CASSLAVAGYYEQYF
NA,TRBV6-5,TRBJ1-2,NA,TGTGCCAGCAGTTACTCTTTCGGGACTTGGGATGGTGGCTACACCTTC,CASSYSFGTWDGGYTF
NA,TRBV29-1,TRBJ2-7,TRBD1,TGCAGCGTGCACAGGGGCGGTGAGCAGTACTTC,CSVHRGGEQYF
NA,TRBV11-2,TRBJ1-4,TRBD1,TGTGCCAGCAGCCCTAGTAGGGACAGCTATAATGAAAAACTGTTTTTT,CASSPSRDSYNEKLFF
NA,TRBV29-1,TRBJ2-7,NA,TGCAGCGTTGGGGGCAACTCCTACGAGCAGTACTTC,CSVGGNSYEQYF
NA,TRBV18,TRBJ2-5,NA,TGTGCCAGCTCTCCCCGCCCGGGGCAAGAGACCCAGTACTTC,CASSPRPGQETQYF
NA,TRBV7-9,TRBJ2-1,NA,TGTGCCAGCAGCTGGTGGGGGGTTAATGAGCAGTTCTTC,CASSWWGVNEQFF
NA,TRBV9,TRBJ1-6,NA,TGTGCCAGCCCTAGCGGGCCTTACCTAAATTCACCCCTCCACTTT,CASPSGPYLNSPLHF
few,TRBV18,TRBJ1-5,NA,TGTGCCAGCTCGCACACAGAAGATAGCAATCAGCCCCAGCATTTT,CASSHTEDSNQPQHF
NA,TRBV5-1,TRBJ2-7,NA,TGCGCCAGCAGCTTGGGACAGCCTGCGGCCGAGCAGTACTTC,CASSLGQPAAEQYF
NA,TRBV5-1,TRBJ2-7,TRBD1,TGCGCCAGCAGCAGAAGACAGGGGACGAGGTCCTACGAGCAGTACTTC,CASSRRQGTRSYEQYF
NA,TRBV30,TRBJ2-7,TRBD1,TGTGCCTGGAGTGGTCCCGGGACAGGGGGGCTCAACGAGCAGTACTTC,CAWSGPGTGGLNEQYF
NA,TRBV30,TRBJ2-5,TRBD1,TGTGCCTGGAGTGTGGGGACAGCCCCGTTGGAGACCCAGTACTTC,CAWSVGTAPLETQYF